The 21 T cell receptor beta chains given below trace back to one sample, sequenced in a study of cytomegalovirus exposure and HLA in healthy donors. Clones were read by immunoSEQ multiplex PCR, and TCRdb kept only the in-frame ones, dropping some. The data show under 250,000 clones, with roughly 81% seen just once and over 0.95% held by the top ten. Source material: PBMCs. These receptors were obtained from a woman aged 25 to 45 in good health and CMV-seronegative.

Here the CDR3 reads CASREVSGPQHF. DNA of the CDR3: TGTGCCAGCAGAGAGGTTTCGGGGCCCCAGCATTTT. The chain couples TRBV6-5 to TRBJ1-5; D remains ambiguous. CDR1 is MNHEY and CDR2 is SVGAGI in the germline V gene. The CDR3 is 12 residues long. Trimming stripped 6 bases from V and 9 bases from J, with 12 bases between.

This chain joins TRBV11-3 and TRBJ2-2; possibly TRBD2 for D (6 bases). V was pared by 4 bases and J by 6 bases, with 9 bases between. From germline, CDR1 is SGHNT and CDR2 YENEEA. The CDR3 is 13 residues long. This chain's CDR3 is CASSSRLAGELFF. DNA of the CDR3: TGTGCCAGCAGCTCCAGACTAGCCGGGGAGCTGTTTTTT.

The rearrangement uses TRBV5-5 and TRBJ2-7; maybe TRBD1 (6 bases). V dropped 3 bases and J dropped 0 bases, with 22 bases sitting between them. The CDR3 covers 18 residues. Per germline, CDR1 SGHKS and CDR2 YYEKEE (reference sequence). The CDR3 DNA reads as TGTGCCAGCAGCTGGGGTAACAGGGTAGGGATTAGCTCCTACGAGCAGTACTTC. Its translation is CASSWGNRVGISSYEQYF.

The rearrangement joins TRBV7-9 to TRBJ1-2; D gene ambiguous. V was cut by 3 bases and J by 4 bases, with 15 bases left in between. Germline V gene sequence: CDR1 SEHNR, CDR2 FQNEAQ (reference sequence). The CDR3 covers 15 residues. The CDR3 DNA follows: TGTGCCAGCAGCTTCGCGGGCAGACTTAGCTATGGCTACACCTTC. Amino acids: CASSFAGRLSYGYTF.

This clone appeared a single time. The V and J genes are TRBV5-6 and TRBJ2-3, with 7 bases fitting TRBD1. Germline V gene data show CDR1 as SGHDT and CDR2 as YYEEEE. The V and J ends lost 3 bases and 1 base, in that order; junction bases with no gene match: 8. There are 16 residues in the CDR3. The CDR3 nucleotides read TGTGCCAGCAGCTCACCGGACAGGTCCCGCACAGATACGCAGTATTTT. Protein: CASSSPDRSRTDTQYF.

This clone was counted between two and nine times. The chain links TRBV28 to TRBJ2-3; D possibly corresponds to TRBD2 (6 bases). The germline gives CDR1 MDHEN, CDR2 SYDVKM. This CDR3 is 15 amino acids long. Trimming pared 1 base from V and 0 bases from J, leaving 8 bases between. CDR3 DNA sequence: TGTGCCAGCAGTTTATCGGGGACTAGCACAGATACGCAGTATTTT. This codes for CASSLSGTSTDTQYF.

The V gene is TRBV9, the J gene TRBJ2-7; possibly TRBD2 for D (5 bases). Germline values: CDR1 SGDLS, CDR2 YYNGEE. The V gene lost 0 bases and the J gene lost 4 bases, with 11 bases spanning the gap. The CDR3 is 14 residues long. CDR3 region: CASSVATTGYEQYF. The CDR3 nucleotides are TGTGCCAGCAGCGTAGCTACGACGGGGTACGAGCAGTACTTC.

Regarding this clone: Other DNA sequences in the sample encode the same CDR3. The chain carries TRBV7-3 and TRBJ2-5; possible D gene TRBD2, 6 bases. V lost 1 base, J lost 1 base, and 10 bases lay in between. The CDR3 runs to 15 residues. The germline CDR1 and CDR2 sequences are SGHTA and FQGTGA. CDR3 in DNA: TGTGCCAGCAGCTTAATTGCGGGGTTCCAAGAGACCCAGTACTTC. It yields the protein CASSLIAGFQETQYF.

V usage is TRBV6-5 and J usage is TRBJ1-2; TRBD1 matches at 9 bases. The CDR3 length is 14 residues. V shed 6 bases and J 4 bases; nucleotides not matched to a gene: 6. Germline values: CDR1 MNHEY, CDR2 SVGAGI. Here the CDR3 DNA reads TGTGCCAGCAGCCTAGGACAGGGGCCCTATGGCTACACCTTC. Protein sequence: CASSLGQGPYGYTF.

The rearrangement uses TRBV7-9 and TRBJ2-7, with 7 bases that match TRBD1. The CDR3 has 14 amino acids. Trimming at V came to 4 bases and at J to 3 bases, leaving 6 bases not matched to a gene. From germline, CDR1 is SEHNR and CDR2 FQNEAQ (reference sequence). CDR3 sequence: CASSSSQGIYEQYF. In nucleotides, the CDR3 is TGTGCCAGCAGCTCCTCACAGGGGATCTACGAGCAGTACTTC.

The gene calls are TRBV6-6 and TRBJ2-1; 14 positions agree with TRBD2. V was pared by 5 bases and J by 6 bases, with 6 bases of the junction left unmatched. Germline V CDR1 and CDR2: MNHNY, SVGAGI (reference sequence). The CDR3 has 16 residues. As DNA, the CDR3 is TGTGCCAGCAGTCAACAGGGACTAGCGGGGGCCAATGAGCAGTTCTTC. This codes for CASSQQGLAGANEQFF.

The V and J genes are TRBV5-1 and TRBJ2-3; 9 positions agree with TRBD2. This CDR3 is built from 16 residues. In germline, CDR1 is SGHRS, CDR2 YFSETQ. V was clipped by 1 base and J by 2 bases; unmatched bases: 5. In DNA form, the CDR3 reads TGCGCCAGCAGCTTGTCTAGCGGGGTTGCCACAGATACGCAGTATTTT. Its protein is CASSLSSGVATDTQYF. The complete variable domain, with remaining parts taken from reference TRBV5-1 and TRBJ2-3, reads KAGVTQTPRYLIKTRGQQVTLSCSPISGHRSVSWYQQTPGQGLQFLFEYFSETQRNKGNFPGRFSGRQFSNSRSEMNVSTLELGDSALYLCASSLSSGVATDTQYFGPGTRLTVL.

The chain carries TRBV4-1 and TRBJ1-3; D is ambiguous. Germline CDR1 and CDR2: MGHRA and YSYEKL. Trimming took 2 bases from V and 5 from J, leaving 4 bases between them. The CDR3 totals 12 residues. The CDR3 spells CASSQNRNTIYF. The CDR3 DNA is TGCGCCAGCAGCCAAAACAGAAACACCATATATTTT.

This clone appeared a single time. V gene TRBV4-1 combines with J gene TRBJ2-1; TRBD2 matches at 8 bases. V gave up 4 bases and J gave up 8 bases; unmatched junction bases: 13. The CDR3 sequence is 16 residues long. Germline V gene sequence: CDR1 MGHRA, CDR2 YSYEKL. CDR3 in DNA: TGCGCCAGCAGCCGAACCAAAGGGCTAGCGGGCGATGAGCAGTTCTTC. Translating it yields CASSRTKGLAGDEQFF.

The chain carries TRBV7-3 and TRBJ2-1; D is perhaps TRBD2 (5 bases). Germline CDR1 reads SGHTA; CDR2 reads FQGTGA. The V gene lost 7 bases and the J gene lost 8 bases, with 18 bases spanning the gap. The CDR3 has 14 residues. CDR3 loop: CASTHPRLRDEQFF. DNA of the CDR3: TGTGCCAGCACCCACCCTCGGTTGCGGGATGAGCAGTTCTTC.

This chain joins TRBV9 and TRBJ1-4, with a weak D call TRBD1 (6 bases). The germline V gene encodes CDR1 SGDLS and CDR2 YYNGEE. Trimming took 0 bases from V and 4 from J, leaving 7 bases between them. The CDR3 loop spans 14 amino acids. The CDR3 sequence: CASSVARGNEKLFF. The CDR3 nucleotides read TGTGCCAGCAGCGTAGCCAGGGGTAATGAAAAACTGTTTTTT.

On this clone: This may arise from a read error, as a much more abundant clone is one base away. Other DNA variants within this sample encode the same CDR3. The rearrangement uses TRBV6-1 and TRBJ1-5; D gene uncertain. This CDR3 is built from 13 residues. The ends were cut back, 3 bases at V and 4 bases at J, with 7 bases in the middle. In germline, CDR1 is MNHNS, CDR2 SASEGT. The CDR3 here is CASSEGRNQPQHF. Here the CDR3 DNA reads TGTGCCAGCAGTGAGGGCAGAAATCAGCCCCAGCATTTT.

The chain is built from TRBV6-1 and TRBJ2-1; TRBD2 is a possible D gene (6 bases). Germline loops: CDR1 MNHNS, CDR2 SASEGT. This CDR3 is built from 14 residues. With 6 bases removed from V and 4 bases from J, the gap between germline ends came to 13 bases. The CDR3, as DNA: TGTGCCAGCAGACCTAGCGACCCATACAATGAGCAGTTCTTC. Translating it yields CASRPSDPYNEQFF.

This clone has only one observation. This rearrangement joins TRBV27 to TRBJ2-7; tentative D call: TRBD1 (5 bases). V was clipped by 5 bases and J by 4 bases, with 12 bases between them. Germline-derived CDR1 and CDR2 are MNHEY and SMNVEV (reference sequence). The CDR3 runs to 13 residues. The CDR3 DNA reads TGTGCCAGCAGTCTGGGCAGGGCTTACGAGCAGTACTTC. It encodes CASSLGRAYEQYF.

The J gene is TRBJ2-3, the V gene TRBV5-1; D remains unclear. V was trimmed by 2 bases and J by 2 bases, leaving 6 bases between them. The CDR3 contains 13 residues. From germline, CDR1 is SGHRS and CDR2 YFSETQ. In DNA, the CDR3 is TGCGCCAGCAGCTTTCAGGTCACAGATACGCAGTATTTT. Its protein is CASSFQVTDTQYF.

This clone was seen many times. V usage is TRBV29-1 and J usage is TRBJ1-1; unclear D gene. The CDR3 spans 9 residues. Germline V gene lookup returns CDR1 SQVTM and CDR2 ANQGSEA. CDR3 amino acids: CEWNTEAFF. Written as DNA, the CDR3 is TGCGAGTGGAACACTGAAGCTTTCTTT.